This T cell receptor (beta chain) emerged from a study of tumor and adjacent non-tumor tissue in lung cancer. The wider study: Samples averaged about 4.2 million productive TCRbeta reads each.

A modified ARM-PCR protocol with three rounds of nested PCR amplified TCRbeta. TCRdb re-called the multiplex PCR reads through MiXCR, storing one row per CDR3 protein. This sample has some 100,000 distinct CDR3 sequences, with approximately 60% found just once. On this clonotype: Being one base from a much bigger clone, this may be a read error.

Looked up from germline, CDR1 is MDHEN and CDR2 is SYDVKM. The ends were cut back, 2 bases at V and 3 bases at J, with 11 bases in the middle. This CDR3 comprises 14 residues. No cell sorting was done before RNA was extracted from the tissue. More than 3 cm separated this lung sample from the edge of the tumor. The sample was distant non-tumor lung tissue. The TCR comes from a man aged 30 to 39 with non-small cell lung cancer. The chain carries TRBV28 and TRBJ2-7; D is undetermined. CDR3 protein: CASSLMAEIYEQYF. The CDR3 coding sequence is TGTGCCAGCAGTTTAATGGCAGAGATCTACGAGCAGTACTTC.